Below, 5 T cell receptor beta chains from the same sample are listed, as sequenced in a study of CD8+ T cells in alopecia areata (dated by TCRdb to 2016 to 2019). The sample's time point label, in plain terms: baseline before oral tofacitinib. Library construction relied on the immunoSEQ multiplex PCR assay. RNA was extracted from all samples and reverse transcribed into cDNA, which served as template for TCR sequencing. TCRdb provides this immuneACCESS table in a form limited to in-frame rearrangements. Some clones are lacking; in checked studies, under half of them reflect an unresolved V gene, and why the rest are absent is not known. The sample contains 120,000 to 150,000 clones, 85% to 90% of them found a single time. The ten largest clones capture about 15% of the sample. Sequenced material: CD8+ T cells sorted from blood, taken at week 0. The receptors were gathered from a human donor with alopecia areata.

This chain links TRBV5-1 with TRBJ2-1; no definite D call. This CDR3 spans 15 amino acids. Germline lookup yields CDR1 SGHRS and CDR2 YFSETQ. V was clipped by 2 bases and J by 4 bases, with 13 bases between them. CDR3 coding DNA: TGCGCCAGCAGCTTCACAGAGGTAGGATACAATGAGCAGTTCTTC. Translating gives CASSFTEVGYNEQFF.

The J gene is TRBJ2-5, the V gene TRBV29-1; a possible D gene is TRBD1 (6 bases). The DNA end is more similar to TRBJ2-7, so the J call may be wrong. This CDR3 region has 14 residues. CDR1 is SQVTM, CDR2 ANQGSEA, per germline. CDR3 coding DNA: TGCAGCGTTGAAGAGACAGGTACATCCTACGAGCAGTACTTC. This encodes CSVEETGTSYEQYF.

The chain carries TRBV29-1 and TRBJ1-5; D is uncertain. V was clipped by 3 bases and J by 4 bases, with 10 bases between them. The CDR3 is 13 amino acids. Germline V gives CDR1 SQVTM, CDR2 ANQGSEA. Here the CDR3 DNA reads TGCAGCGTTGATGAAGGAAGTAATCAGCCCCAGCATTTT. It is translated as CSVDEGSNQPQHF.

This clone was counted a few times. This chain uses TRBV19 with TRBJ2-5; tentative D call: TRBD1 (6 bases). The CDR3 is made up of 14 amino acids. Trimming pared 5 bases from V and 1 base from J, leaving 11 bases between. Germline V gene sequence: CDR1 LNHDA, CDR2 SQIVND (reference sequence). CDR3 amino acids: CASSSDRSQETQYF. The CDR3 bases are TGTGCCAGTAGTTCCGACAGGAGCCAAGAGACCCAGTACTTC.

The chain couples TRBV5-1 to TRBJ2-1; no reliable D call. V gave up 0 bases and J gave up 4 bases, with 11 bases separating them. The CDR3 contains 15 residues. CDR1 and CDR2 (germline): SGHRS, YFSETQ. CDR3: CASSLAEGLYNEQFF. DNA of the CDR3: TGCGCCAGCAGCTTGGCTGAAGGGCTATACAATGAGCAGTTCTTC.